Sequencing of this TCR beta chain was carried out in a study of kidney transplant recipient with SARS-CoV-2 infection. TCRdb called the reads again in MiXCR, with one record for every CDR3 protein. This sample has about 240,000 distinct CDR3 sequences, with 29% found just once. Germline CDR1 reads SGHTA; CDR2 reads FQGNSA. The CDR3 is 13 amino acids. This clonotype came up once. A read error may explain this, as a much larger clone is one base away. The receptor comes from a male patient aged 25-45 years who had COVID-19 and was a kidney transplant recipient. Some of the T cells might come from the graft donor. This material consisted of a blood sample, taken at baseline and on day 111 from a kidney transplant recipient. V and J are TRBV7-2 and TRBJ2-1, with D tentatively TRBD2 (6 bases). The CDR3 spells CASTTGTPIGQLF. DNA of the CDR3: TGTGCCAGCACCACTGGGACTCCCATAGGGCAGCTCTTC.